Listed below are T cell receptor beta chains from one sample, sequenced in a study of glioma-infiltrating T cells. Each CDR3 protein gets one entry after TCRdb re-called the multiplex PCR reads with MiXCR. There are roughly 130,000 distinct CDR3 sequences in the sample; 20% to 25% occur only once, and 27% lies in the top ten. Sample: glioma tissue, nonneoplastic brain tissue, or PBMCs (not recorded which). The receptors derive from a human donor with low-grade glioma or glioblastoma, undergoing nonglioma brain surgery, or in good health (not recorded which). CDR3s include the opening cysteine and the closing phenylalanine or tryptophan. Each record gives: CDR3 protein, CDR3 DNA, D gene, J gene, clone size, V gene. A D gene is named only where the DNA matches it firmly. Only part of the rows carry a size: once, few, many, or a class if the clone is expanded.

CDR3aa: CSTGGGPTSTDTQYF
CDR3nt: TGCAGTACCGGTGGGGGACCCACCTCCACAGATACGCAGTATTTT
d_gene: NA
j_gene: TRBJ2-3
abundance: NA
v_gene: TRBV29-1

CDR3aa: CASSLARAGYGYTF
CDR3nt: TGTGCCAGCAGCTTAGCCCGGGCGGGGTATGGCTACACCTTC
d_gene: NA
j_gene: TRBJ1-2
abundance: NA
v_gene: TRBV7-2

CDR3aa: CASSYQNKAFF
CDR3nt: TGTGCCAGCAGTTACCAGAATAAAGCTTTCTTT
d_gene: NA
j_gene: TRBJ1-1
abundance: many
v_gene: TRBV6-6

CDR3aa: CASSQTGTYPHPFF
CDR3nt: TGTGCCAGCAGCCAAACAGGGACTTACCCTCACCCGTTCTTC
d_gene: NA
j_gene: TRBJ2-1
abundance: many
v_gene: TRBV14

CDR3aa: CASSGVIQTNTEAFF
CDR3nt: TGTGCCAGCAGTGGGGTAATCCAGACGAACACTGAAGCTTTCTTT
d_gene: NA
j_gene: TRBJ1-1
abundance: NA
v_gene: TRBV2

CDR3aa: CASSQQTDTNTGELFF
CDR3nt: TGTGCTAGCAGCCAACAGACAGACACGAACACCGGGGAGCTGTTTTTT
d_gene: NA
j_gene: TRBJ2-2
abundance: NA
v_gene: TRBV3-1

CDR3aa: CSAPDLGGITEAFF
CDR3nt: TGCAGTGCGCCAGATTTGGGGGGCATCACTGAAGCTTTCTTT
d_gene: NA
j_gene: TRBJ1-1
abundance: many
v_gene: TRBV20-1

CDR3aa: CASSLNGDQPQHF
CDR3nt: TGTGCCAGCAGCTTGAATGGAGATCAGCCCCAGCATTTT
d_gene: NA
j_gene: TRBJ1-5
abundance: NA
v_gene: TRBV5-4

CDR3aa: CSAMGGSLYNEQFF
CDR3nt: TGCAGTGCTATGGGGGGGTCCTTATACAATGAGCAGTTCTTC
d_gene: TRBD2
j_gene: TRBJ2-1
abundance: NA
v_gene: TRBV20-1

CDR3aa: CSVEGGAPPGSYGYTF
CDR3nt: TGCAGCGTTGAAGGGGGGGCGCCCCCCGGATCATATGGCTACACCTTC
d_gene: NA
j_gene: TRBJ1-2
abundance: NA
v_gene: TRBV29-1

CDR3aa: CASGDRSPTDTQYF
CDR3nt: TGTGCCAGCGGGGATAGGAGCCCCACAGATACGCAGTATTTT
d_gene: NA
j_gene: TRBJ2-3
abundance: many
v_gene: TRBV6-1

CDR3aa: CASSQAGFSTEAFF
CDR3nt: TGCGCCAGCAGCCAGGCGGGGTTTAGCACTGAAGCTTTCTTT
d_gene: NA
j_gene: TRBJ1-1
abundance: NA
v_gene: TRBV4-1

CDR3aa: CAISESAVSTDTQYF
CDR3nt: TGTGCCATCAGTGAGTCGGCAGTTAGCACAGATACGCAGTATTTT
d_gene: NA
j_gene: TRBJ2-3
abundance: NA
v_gene: TRBV10-3

CDR3aa: CASSFETEETQYF
CDR3nt: TGTGCCAGCAGCTTCGAAACGGAAGAGACCCAGTACTTC
d_gene: NA
j_gene: TRBJ2-5
abundance: NA
v_gene: TRBV5-4

CDR3aa: CASSRMRGMENIQYF
CDR3nt: TGTGCCAGCAGTCGTATGCGGGGGATGGAAAACATTCAGTACTTC
d_gene: TRBD2
j_gene: TRBJ2-4
abundance: NA
v_gene: TRBV2

CDR3aa: CSARTWGNEQFF
CDR3nt: TGCAGTGCTCGGACATGGGGAAATGAGCAGTTCTTC
d_gene: NA
j_gene: TRBJ2-1
abundance: NA
v_gene: TRBV20-1

CDR3aa: CATSDRGTKYGYTF
CDR3nt: TGTGCCACCAGTGACCGCGGGACAAAATATGGCTACACCTTC
d_gene: NA
j_gene: TRBJ1-2
abundance: NA
v_gene: TRBV24-1

CDR3aa: CASTPTGRNQPQHF
CDR3nt: TGTGCCAGTACCCCGACAGGGAGGAATCAGCCCCAGCATTTT
d_gene: TRBD1
j_gene: TRBJ1-5
abundance: NA
v_gene: TRBV19

CDR3aa: CASSVGGSGGPETQYF
CDR3nt: TGTGCCAGCAGCGTAGGCGGAAGCGGGGGGCCTGAGACCCAGTACTTC
d_gene: TRBD2
j_gene: TRBJ2-5
abundance: NA
v_gene: TRBV9

CDR3aa: CASSQVQRDEQFF
CDR3nt: TGCGCCAGCAGCCAAGTTCAGCGCGATGAGCAGTTCTTC
d_gene: NA
j_gene: TRBJ2-1
abundance: many
v_gene: TRBV4-1

CDR3aa: CSAYGTSYGYTF
CDR3nt: TGCAGTGCTTACGGGACAAGCTATGGCTACACCTTC
d_gene: NA
j_gene: TRBJ1-2
abundance: few
v_gene: TRBV20-1

CDR3aa: CASSYASRSSYNEQFF
CDR3nt: TGTGCCAGCAGTTACGCTAGCAGGAGCTCCTACAATGAGCAGTTCTTC
d_gene: NA
j_gene: TRBJ2-1
abundance: NA
v_gene: TRBV6-6

CDR3aa: CSVEDRSRPNTEAFF
CDR3nt: TGCAGCGTTGAAGACCGATCCCGACCTAACACTGAAGCTTTCTTT
d_gene: NA
j_gene: TRBJ1-1
abundance: NA
v_gene: TRBV29-1

CDR3aa: CSVDSPNEQFF
CDR3nt: TGCAGCGTTGACAGCCCCAATGAGCAGTTCTTC
d_gene: NA
j_gene: TRBJ2-1
abundance: NA
v_gene: TRBV29-1

CDR3aa: CATSDRGGYYGYTF
CDR3nt: TGTGCCACCAGTGATCGCGGGGGGTACTATGGCTACACCTTC
d_gene: NA
j_gene: TRBJ1-2
abundance: few
v_gene: TRBV24-1

CDR3aa: CASSSNGLGTQYF
CDR3nt: TGTGCCAGTAGTTCGAACGGGTTGGGTACGCAGTATTTT
d_gene: NA
j_gene: TRBJ2-3
abundance: NA
v_gene: TRBV19

CDR3aa: CAISENGGEGYTF
CDR3nt: TGTGCCATCAGTGAGAACGGGGGAGAAGGCTACACCTTC
d_gene: NA
j_gene: TRBJ1-2
abundance: NA
v_gene: TRBV10-3

CDR3aa: CATSEDRGRDEQFF
CDR3nt: TGTGCCACCAGCGAAGACAGGGGGCGGGATGAGCAGTTCTTC
d_gene: TRBD1
j_gene: TRBJ2-1
abundance: many
v_gene: TRBV15

CDR3aa: CASSSGWRGSYNEQFF
CDR3nt: TGTGCCAGCAGCTCCGGGTGGCGGGGTTCCTACAATGAGCAGTTCTTC
d_gene: NA
j_gene: TRBJ2-1
abundance: many
v_gene: TRBV7-2

CDR3aa: CASSPRAGGLETQYF
CDR3nt: TGTGCCAGCAGCCCTCGGGCGGGGGGCCTGGAGACCCAGTACTTC
d_gene: TRBD2
j_gene: TRBJ2-5
abundance: many
v_gene: TRBV7-2

CDR3aa: CASSDLLAGDNEQFF
CDR3nt: TGTGCCAGCAGTGATTTGCTAGCGGGGGACAATGAGCAGTTCTTC
d_gene: TRBD2
j_gene: TRBJ2-1
abundance: few
v_gene: TRBV2

CDR3aa: CASSRGGNSPLHF
CDR3nt: TGTGCCAGCAGTAGGGGAGGCAATTCACCCCTCCACTTT
d_gene: NA
j_gene: TRBJ1-6
abundance: many
v_gene: TRBV28

CDR3aa: CASTPGLTYNEQFF
CDR3nt: TGTGCCAGCACTCCGGGACTCACTTACAATGAGCAGTTCTTC
d_gene: NA
j_gene: TRBJ2-1
abundance: NA
v_gene: TRBV12-3/TRBV12-4

CDR3aa: CASSFGTGNSPLHF
CDR3nt: TGTGCCAGCAGTTTCGGGACAGGGAATTCACCCCTCCACTTT
d_gene: TRBD1
j_gene: TRBJ1-6
abundance: few
v_gene: TRBV12-3/TRBV12-4

CDR3aa: CASSWVGSYGYTF
CDR3nt: TGTGCCAGTAGTTGGGTAGGGTCCTATGGCTACACCTTC
d_gene: NA
j_gene: TRBJ1-2
abundance: few
v_gene: TRBV19